Listed here are 9 T cell receptor beta chains from one sample, sequenced in a study of T-cell reconstitution after alpha-beta-depleted transplantation in children. A library of TCRbeta sequences, prepared with unique molecular identifiers, was generated. TCRdb ran MiXCR on the PCR reads and lists one entry per CDR3 protein. The data show about 980,000 distinct CDR3 sequences, with around 30% seen just once and 28% held by the top ten. The material sequenced was PBMCs, mostly from graft donor cells, taken 360 days after TCRalphabeta/CD19-depleted stem cell transplant. Receptors originate from a boy less than two years old who had a stem cell transplant for SCID, so the T cells may come from the graft donor.

This clonotype was observed a few times. The chain couples TRBV6-1 to TRBJ2-3, with 7 bases that match TRBD1. This CDR3 region has 15 residues. V lost 6 bases to trimming and J lost 2 bases; unmatched junction nucleotides: 8. From germline, CDR1 is MNHNS and CDR2 SASEGT. The CDR3 nucleotides read TGTGCCAGCAGCCTACAGGGGCGATACACAGATACGCAGTATTTT. Translated: CASSLQGRYTDTQYF.

The gene calls are TRBV20-1 and TRBJ2-5, with 7 bases aligning to TRBD1. Germline values: CDR1 DFQATT, CDR2 SNEGSKA (reference sequence). The junction had 14 bases not matched to a gene; V was cut back by 5 bases and J by 5 bases. This CDR3 region has 15 residues. The CDR3 DNA is TGCAGTGCTCCCCCCGTTACAGGGGTACCGGAGACCCAGTACTTC. Its protein is CSAPPVTGVPETQYF.

This clonotype has just a few counts. The gene calls are TRBV6-5 and TRBJ2-7, with D possibly TRBD2 on 5 matching bases. The V end was cut by 4 bases, the J end by 4 bases, with 14 bases between. This CDR3 is built from 14 residues. Germline-derived CDR1 and CDR2 are MNHEY and SVGAGI. The CDR3 nucleotides read TGTGCCAGCAGTTTCGCGGCTAGCCTTTACGAGCAGTACTTC. This sequence encodes CASSFAASLYEQYF.

This clonotype has just a few counts. The rearrangement uses TRBV20-1 and TRBJ2-5, with D perhaps matching TRBD1 or TRBD2 (5 bases each). V lost 7 bases and J 5 bases, leaving 17 bases between the germline ends. CDR3 length: 13 amino acids. Germline V gives CDR1 DFQATT, CDR2 SNEGSKA (reference sequence). This CDR3 is CSVARDPRETQYF. DNA of the CDR3: TGCAGTGTCGCGAGGGACCCGCGGGAGACCCAGTACTTC.

This clonotype was found a few times. The chain links TRBV3-1 to TRBJ2-3; D is ambiguous. The length of the CDR3 is 14 residues. V was shortened by 3 bases and J by 0 bases, with 7 bases between the two germline ends. Germline V gene lookup returns CDR1 LGHDT and CDR2 YNNKEL (reference sequence). The CDR3 nucleotides are TGTGCCAGCAGCCACGGCAGTAGCACAGATACGCAGTATTTT. Its protein product is CASSHGSSTDTQYF.

The gene calls are TRBV12-3 or TRBV12-4 and TRBJ1-1; D not certain. Trimming left V 2 bases short and J 1 base short, with 5 bases between. The CDR3 runs 13 residues. CDR3 DNA sequence: TGTGCCAGCAGTTTAAGTAAGAACACTGAAGCTTTCTTT. Protein product: CASSLSKNTEAFF.

This clonotype was picked up a small number of times. The V and J genes are TRBV7-9 and TRBJ1-5; 10 nucleotides match TRBD1. The CDR3 sequence is 15 residues long. The V gene's germline CDR1 is SEHNR and CDR2 FQNEAQ (reference sequence). With 1 base clipped from V and 5 bases from J, the junction kept 2 bases outside the gene matches. In DNA, the CDR3 is TGTGCCAGCAGCTTAGGGACAGGGGGGCATCAGCCCCAGCATTTT. This sequence encodes CASSLGTGGHQPQHF.

This clonotype has a handful of counts. The J gene is TRBJ2-7, the V gene TRBV10-3; 12 bases line up with TRBD2. With 3 bases clipped from V and 2 bases from J, the junction kept 11 bases outside the gene matches. Germline CDR1 and CDR2: ENHRY and SYGVKD. This CDR3 is 18 amino acids long. The CDR3 DNA follows: TGTGCCATCAGTGATTCCCGGACTAGCGGGGCCTCGCCCTACGAGCAGTACTTC. As protein: CAISDSRTSGASPYEQYF.

This clonotype was seen a few times. This sequence joins TRBV28 and TRBJ1-1; D is possibly TRBD1 (6 bases). CDR1 and CDR2 (germline): MDHEN, SYDVKM. V shed 6 bases and J shed 0 bases, with 20 bases lying between them. The CDR3 has 17 amino acids. The CDR3 nucleotides read TGTGCCAGCAGCAAGCTCAGGGGTGATGGGGTGAACACTGAAGCTTTCTTT. Amino acids: CASSKLRGDGVNTEAFF.